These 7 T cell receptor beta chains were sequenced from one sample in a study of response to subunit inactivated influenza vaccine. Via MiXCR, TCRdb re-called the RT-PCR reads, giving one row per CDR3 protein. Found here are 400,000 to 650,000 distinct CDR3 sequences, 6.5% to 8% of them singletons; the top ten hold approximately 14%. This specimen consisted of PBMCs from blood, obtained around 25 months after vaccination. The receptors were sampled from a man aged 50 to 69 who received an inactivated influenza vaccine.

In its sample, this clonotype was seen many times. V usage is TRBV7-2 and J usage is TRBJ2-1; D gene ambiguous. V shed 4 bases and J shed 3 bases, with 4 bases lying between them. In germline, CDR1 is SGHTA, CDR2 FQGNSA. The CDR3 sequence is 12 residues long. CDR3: CASSSYYNEQFF. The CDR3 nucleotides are TGTGCCAGCAGCTCATACTACAATGAGCAGTTCTTC.

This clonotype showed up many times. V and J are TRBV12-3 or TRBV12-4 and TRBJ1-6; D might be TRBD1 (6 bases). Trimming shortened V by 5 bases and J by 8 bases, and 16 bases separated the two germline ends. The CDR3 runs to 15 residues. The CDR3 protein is CASSAGQGSYSPLHF. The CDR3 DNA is TGTGCCAGCAGTGCCGGTCAGGGGTCTTATTCACCCCTCCACTTT.

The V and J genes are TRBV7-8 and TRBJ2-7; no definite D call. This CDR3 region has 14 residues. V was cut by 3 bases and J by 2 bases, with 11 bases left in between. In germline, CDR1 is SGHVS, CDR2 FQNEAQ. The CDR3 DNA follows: TGTGCCAGCAGCTTTGTCGGGCGGACCTACGAGCAGTACTTC. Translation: CASSFVGRTYEQYF. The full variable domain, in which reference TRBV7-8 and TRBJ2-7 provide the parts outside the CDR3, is GAGVSQSPRYKVAKRGQDVALRCDPISGHVSLFWYQQALGQGPEFLTYFQNEAQLDKSGLPSDRFFAERPEGSVSTLKIQRTQQEDSAVYLCASSFVGRTYEQYFGPGTRLTVT.

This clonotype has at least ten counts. The CDR3 region is CATSREGLSGYTF. The DNA of the CDR3 is TGTGCCACCAGCAGAGAAGGGCTTAGTGGCTACACCTTC. The genes are TRBV15 and TRBJ1-2; D remains ambiguous. V dropped 0 bases and J dropped 7 bases, with 9 bases sitting between them. Germline values: CDR1 LNHNV, CDR2 YYDKDF (reference sequence). CDR3 length: 13 amino acids.

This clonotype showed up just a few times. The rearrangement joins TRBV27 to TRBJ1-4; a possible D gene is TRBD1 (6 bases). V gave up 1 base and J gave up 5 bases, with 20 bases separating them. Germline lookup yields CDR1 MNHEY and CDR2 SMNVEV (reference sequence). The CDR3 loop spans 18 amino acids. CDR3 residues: CASSLFSTGRLLNEKLFF. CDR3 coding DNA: TGTGCCAGCAGTTTATTTTCGACAGGCCGCTTGCTGAATGAAAAACTGTTTTTT.

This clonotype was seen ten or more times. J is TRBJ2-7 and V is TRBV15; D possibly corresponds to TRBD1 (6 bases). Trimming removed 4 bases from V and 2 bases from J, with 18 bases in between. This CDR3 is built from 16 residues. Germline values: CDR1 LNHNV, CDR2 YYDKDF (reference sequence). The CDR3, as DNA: TGTGCCACCAGCACACGCAGGGGTTTATCAACCTACGAGCAGTACTTC. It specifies CATSTRRGLSTYEQYF.

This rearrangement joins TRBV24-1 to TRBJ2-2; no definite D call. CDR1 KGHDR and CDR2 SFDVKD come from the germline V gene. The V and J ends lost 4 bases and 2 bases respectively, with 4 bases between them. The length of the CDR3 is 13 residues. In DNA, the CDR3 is TGTGCCACCAGTGAAACTAACACCGGGGAGCTGTTTTTT. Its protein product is CATSETNTGELFF.